The 13 T cell receptor beta chains presented below share a single source sample, sequenced in a study of shared clonotypes between healthy human individuals. The data were produced by immunoSEQ multiplex PCR, yet TCRdb's version contains in-frame clones alone and is incomplete. Of over a million clones listed, about 98.5% are singletons. The specimen was naive CD4+ T cells sorted from blood. As for subset: CD45RA+ positively selected. The receptors derive from a man aged 25-40 years in good health.

The chain uses TRBV5-1 and TRBJ1-1, with TRBD1 matching over 9 bases. The CDR3 runs 14 residues. The germline V gene has CDR1 SGHRS and CDR2 YFSETQ. The V segment lost 3 bases and the J segment 2 bases; nucleotides outside the gene matches: 2. CDR3 in amino acids: CASSWDRANTEAFF. CDR3 nucleotide sequence: TGCGCCAGCAGCTGGGACAGGGCAAACACTGAAGCTTTCTTT.

The chain joins TRBV9 to TRBJ2-2, with D unresolved. Per the germline V gene, CDR1 is SGDLS and CDR2 is YYNGEE. Trimming took 0 bases from V and 4 from J, leaving 13 bases between them. This CDR3 has 16 residues. The CDR3 region is CASSVASLVGTGELFF. As DNA, the CDR3 is TGTGCCAGCAGCGTAGCTTCCTTAGTGGGCACCGGGGAGCTGTTTTTT.

The chain combines TRBV28 with TRBJ2-2; D is ambiguous. The CDR3 totals 15 residues. CDR1 and CDR2 from the germline V gene are MDHEN and SYDVKM. Trimming pared 2 bases from V and 4 bases from J, leaving 11 bases between. CDR3: CASSLSLQVTGELFF. The CDR3 region has the DNA TGTGCCAGCAGTTTAAGTCTTCAAGTCACCGGGGAGCTGTTTTTT.

The chain uses TRBV10-1 and TRBJ1-5, with a weak D call TRBD1 (6 bases). V was pared by 5 bases and J by 0 bases, with 11 bases between. CDR1 is WNHNN, CDR2 SYGVQD, per germline (reference sequence). The CDR3 spans 15 residues. CDR3 bases: TGCGCCAGCAGTCGGGGGCCGTATAGCAATCAGCCCCAGCATTTT. The encoded protein is CASSRGPYSNQPQHF.

The chain uses TRBV5-1 and TRBJ2-6; 10 bases map to TRBD1. Trimming removed 2 bases from V and 1 base from J; junction bases left unmatched: 6. The germline V gene has CDR1 SGHRS and CDR2 YFSETQ. The CDR3 totals 18 residues. CDR3 DNA sequence: TGCGCCAGCAGCTTTACAAGACAGGGGGCTTCTGGGGCCAACGTCCTGACTTTC. Protein product: CASSFTRQGASGANVLTF.

The chain combines TRBV19 with TRBJ2-7; possibly TRBD2 for D (6 bases). This CDR3 is built from 14 residues. CDR1 LNHDA and CDR2 SQIVND come from the germline V gene (reference sequence). Trimming took off 5 bases at V and 2 bases at J, with 13 bases between the two ends. The CDR3 region is CASSRAGATYEQYF. DNA for the CDR3: TGTGCCAGTAGTCGAGCGGGCGCCACCTACGAGCAGTACTTC.

This chain links TRBV6-1 with TRBJ1-1; D is possibly TRBD1 (5 bases). The ends were cut back, 0 bases at V and 5 bases at J, with 13 bases in the middle. The germline gives CDR1 MNHNS, CDR2 SASEGT. This CDR3 has 15 residues. The CDR3 protein is CASSEALPGRTEAFF. In DNA, the CDR3 is TGTGCCAGCAGTGAAGCGCTTCCGGGGCGGACTGAAGCTTTCTTT.

The V gene is TRBV5-1, the J gene TRBJ1-5; no firm D call. Germline loops: CDR1 SGHRS, CDR2 YFSETQ. The V and J ends lost 5 bases and 5 bases respectively, with 11 bases between them. The CDR3 length is 13 residues. Here the CDR3 reads CASSYNRDQPQHF. Written as DNA, the CDR3 is TGCGCCAGCAGTTATAACAGAGATCAGCCCCAGCATTTT.

The chain recombines TRBV9 with TRBJ2-7; weak D call: TRBD2 (6 bases). The CDR3 is 12 amino acids. Trimming took off 7 bases at V and 2 bases at J, with 10 bases between the two ends. CDR1 is SGDLS and CDR2 is YYNGEE in the germline V gene. The CDR3 sequence: CASASEAYEQYF. The CDR3 nucleotides are TGTGCCAGCGCTAGCGAAGCCTACGAGCAGTACTTC. The entire variable domain, with the rest obtained from reference TRBV9 and TRBJ2-7, is as follows: DSGVTQTPKHLITATGQRVTLRCSPRSGDLSVYWYQQSLDQGLQFLIQYYNGEERAKGNILERFSAQQFPDLHSELNLSSLELGDSALYFCASASEAYEQYFGPGTRLTVT.

This clone showed up just once. The chain carries TRBV5-1 and TRBJ2-1; D is perhaps TRBD2 (6 bases). The CDR3 has 13 residues. Germline CDR1 and CDR2: SGHRS and YFSETQ. The ends were cut back, 4 bases at V and 9 bases at J, with 14 bases in the middle. CDR3 loop: CASSPEGGPEQFF. CDR3 nucleotides: TGCGCCAGCAGCCCGGAAGGAGGGCCTGAGCAGTTCTTC.

This clone was seen a single time. Other DNA sequences in the sample encode the same CDR3. The V gene is TRBV5-4, the J gene TRBJ2-5, with D perhaps matching TRBD1 (5 bases). CDR3 length: 13 residues. Looked up from germline, CDR1 is SGHNT and CDR2 is YYREEE (reference sequence). The V end was cut by 2 bases, the J end by 1 base, with 6 bases between. The CDR3 loop reads CASSLQVQETQYF. CDR3 DNA sequence: TGTGCCAGCAGCTTACAGGTCCAAGAGACCCAGTACTTC.

This chain connects TRBV6-6 to TRBJ1-2, with D possibly being TRBD1 (5 bases). The CDR3 is 14 residues long. Germline V gives CDR1 MNHNY, CDR2 SVGAGI (reference sequence). Trimming removed 6 bases from V and 3 bases from J, with 14 bases in between. In DNA form, the CDR3 reads TGTGCCAGCAGACCTCGGACACGCGACTATGGCTACACCTTC. Residues: CASRPRTRDYGYTF.

This chain joins TRBV20-1 and TRBJ1-2; D call uncertain. Trimming took 7 bases from V and 8 from J, leaving 14 bases between them. The CDR3 contains 11 residues. Germline values: CDR1 DFQATT, CDR2 SNEGSKA (reference sequence). The CDR3 here is CSGPRTHGYTF. In nucleotides, the CDR3 is TGCAGTGGCCCCCGAACCCACGGCTACACCTTC.